The 8 T cell receptor beta chains listed next were all sequenced from one sample in a study of shared clonotypes between healthy human individuals. Assay: immunoSEQ multiplex PCR; the TCRdb copy retains only in-frame clones and omits some. The sample holds just over 2,000,000 clones, 85% to 95% seen once. The sample consisted of naive CD4+ T cells sorted from blood. Subset in this sample: CD45RA+ positively selected. These TCRs come from a young man in good health.

This sequence joins TRBV2 and TRBJ2-7; possibly TRBD2 for D (5 bases). Deletions cut 6 bases from V and 7 bases from J, with 7 bases between. Germline loops: CDR1 SNHLY, CDR2 FYNNEI. There are 10 residues in the CDR3. The CDR3 DNA reads TGTGCCAGCAGACTAGGGGAGCAGTACTTC. Translating gives CASRLGEQYF.

The genes are TRBV18 and TRBJ1-5; 8 bases are shared with TRBD1. The CDR3 consists of 19 residues. J lost 0 bases, V lost 3 bases, and 13 bases had no gene match. Germline assignment: CDR1 KGHSH and CDR2 LQKENI. CDR3 bases: TGTGCCAGCTCACCTATCCGTACGGGGGACAGGATTAGCAATCAGCCCCAGCATTTT. The encoded protein is CASSPIRTGDRISNQPQHF.

This clone was counted once. The J gene is TRBJ2-3, the V gene TRBV11-3; a possible D gene is TRBD2 (6 bases). Trimming cost V 4 bases and J 4 bases, with 18 bases left between them. This CDR3 contains 16 residues. Germline CDR1 reads SGHNT; CDR2 reads YENEEA. The CDR3 protein is CASSSKGPGGADTQYF. The CDR3 coding sequence is TGTGCCAGCAGCTCCAAGGGCCCCGGCGGGGCAGATACGCAGTATTTT.

The chain recombines TRBV5-6 with TRBJ2-5; 7 positions match TRBD1. Germline V lookup: CDR1 SGHDT, CDR2 YYEEEE. J gave up 3 bases and V 3 bases, and 5 bases lay outside the gene matches. The CDR3 has 14 amino acids. CDR3 amino acids: CASSWSGTEETQYF. CDR3 bases: TGTGCCAGCAGCTGGAGTGGGACAGAAGAGACCCAGTACTTC.

The rearrangement uses TRBV2 and TRBJ2-2, with 9 bases aligning to TRBD1. V shed 4 bases and J 4 bases; nucleotides not matched to a gene: 1. Germline V gives CDR1 SNHLY, CDR2 FYNNEI. CDR3 length: 14 residues. The CDR3 protein is CASSGDRATGELFF. CDR3 DNA: TGTGCCAGCAGTGGGGACAGGGCCACCGGGGAGCTGTTTTTT.

The chain combines TRBV30 with TRBJ1-5, with a weak D call TRBD1 (5 bases). Trimming took off 1 base at V and 7 bases at J, with 11 bases between the two ends. Germline assignment: CDR1 GTSNPN and CDR2 SVGIG (reference sequence). This CDR3 comprises 13 residues. This CDR3 reads CAWSAADNQPQHF. In nucleotides, the CDR3 is TGTGCCTGGAGTGCCGCGGACAACCAGCCCCAGCATTTT.

This chain connects TRBV29-1 to TRBJ2-2, with D unresolved. The CDR3 sequence is 12 residues long. Germline V gene data show CDR1 as SQVTM and CDR2 as ANQGSEA. With 3 bases removed from V and 2 bases from J, the gap between germline ends came to 4 bases. CDR3: CSVDSNTGELFF. The CDR3 region has the DNA TGCAGCGTTGATTCCAACACCGGGGAGCTGTTTTTT.

The chain recombines TRBV19 with TRBJ2-7; D may be TRBD1 (5 bases). With 5 bases removed from V and 2 bases from J, the gap between germline ends came to 13 bases. Per the germline V gene, CDR1 is LNHDA and CDR2 is SQIVND (reference sequence). The CDR3 totals 14 residues. CDR3 sequence: CASSSIDSTYEQYF. In nucleotides, the CDR3 is TGTGCCAGTAGTTCGATAGACAGTACCTACGAGCAGTACTTC.